Described below is a single T cell receptor beta chain sequence and its context. Its antigen is not identified. The data were obtained in a study of PD-1 blockade in mismatch repair-deficient tumors. Broader study findings: Tumor-resident clones, often absent from pretreatment blood, expanded after pembrolizumab and then contracted.

The assay was immunoSEQ multiplex PCR, and TCRdb's table has in-frame clones only and misses some. The sample includes 75,000 to 80,000 clones, approximately 78% seen only once; the top ten take approximately 5.5%. Mismatch repair deficiency was confirmed in all patients, by PCR or immunohistochemistry. TCRs were sequenced from a few patients responding to pembrolizumab. This TCR derives from an adult with mismatch repair-deficient cancer. The sample in question was peripheral blood, obtained 44 weeks after starting pembrolizumab.

CDR3 sequence reads: CASSIGTGMYEQYF. The CDR3 DNA reads TGTGCCAGTAGTATCGGGACAGGGATGTACGAGCAGTACTTC. The chain combines TRBV19 with TRBJ2-7, with 9 bases aligning to TRBD1. V lost 3 bases and J lost 4; bases outside the gene matches: 4. The CDR3 runs to 14 residues. CDR1 and CDR2 (germline): LNHDA, SQIVND (reference sequence).